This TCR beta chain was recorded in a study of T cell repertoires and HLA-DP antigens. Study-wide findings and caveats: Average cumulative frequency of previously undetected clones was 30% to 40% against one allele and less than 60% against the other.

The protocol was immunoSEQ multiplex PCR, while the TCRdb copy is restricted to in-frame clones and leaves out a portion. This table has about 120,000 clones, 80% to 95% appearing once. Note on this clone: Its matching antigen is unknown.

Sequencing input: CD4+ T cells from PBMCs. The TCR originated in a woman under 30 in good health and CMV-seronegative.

DNA for the CDR3: TGCGCCAGCAGCTGGGGACAGGGGGCGTATTCACCCCTCCACTTT. Translating it yields CASSWGQGAYSPLHF. The chain couples TRBV5-1 to TRBJ1-6, with TRBD1 matching 12 bases. This CDR3 comprises 15 residues. Germline CDR1 SGHRS, CDR2 YFSETQ. J was trimmed by 8 bases and V by 3 bases; bases with no gene match: 3.